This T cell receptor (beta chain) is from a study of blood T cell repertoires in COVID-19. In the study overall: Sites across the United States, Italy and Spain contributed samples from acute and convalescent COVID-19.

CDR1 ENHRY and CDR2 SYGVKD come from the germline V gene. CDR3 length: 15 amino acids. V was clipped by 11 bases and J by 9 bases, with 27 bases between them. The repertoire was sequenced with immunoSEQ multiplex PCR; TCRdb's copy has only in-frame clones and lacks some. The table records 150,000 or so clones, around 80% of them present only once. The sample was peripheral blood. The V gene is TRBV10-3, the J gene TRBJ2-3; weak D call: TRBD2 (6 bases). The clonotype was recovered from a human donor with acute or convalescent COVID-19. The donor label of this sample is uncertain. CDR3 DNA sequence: TGTGCCCCCGGAGAACCCGGGCGGGGATGGAGGACGCAGTATTTT. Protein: CAPGEPGRGWRTQYF.